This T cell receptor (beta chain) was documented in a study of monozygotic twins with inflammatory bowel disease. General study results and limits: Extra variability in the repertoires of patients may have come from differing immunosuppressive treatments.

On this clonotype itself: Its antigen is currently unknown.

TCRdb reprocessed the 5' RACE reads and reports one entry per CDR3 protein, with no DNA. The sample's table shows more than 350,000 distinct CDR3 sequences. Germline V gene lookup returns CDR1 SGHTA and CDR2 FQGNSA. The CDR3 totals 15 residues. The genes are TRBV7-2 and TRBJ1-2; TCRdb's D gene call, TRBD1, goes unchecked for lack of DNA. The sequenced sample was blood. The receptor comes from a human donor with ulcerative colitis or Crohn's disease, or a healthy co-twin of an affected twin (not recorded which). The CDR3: CASSLTGQGRGGYTF.